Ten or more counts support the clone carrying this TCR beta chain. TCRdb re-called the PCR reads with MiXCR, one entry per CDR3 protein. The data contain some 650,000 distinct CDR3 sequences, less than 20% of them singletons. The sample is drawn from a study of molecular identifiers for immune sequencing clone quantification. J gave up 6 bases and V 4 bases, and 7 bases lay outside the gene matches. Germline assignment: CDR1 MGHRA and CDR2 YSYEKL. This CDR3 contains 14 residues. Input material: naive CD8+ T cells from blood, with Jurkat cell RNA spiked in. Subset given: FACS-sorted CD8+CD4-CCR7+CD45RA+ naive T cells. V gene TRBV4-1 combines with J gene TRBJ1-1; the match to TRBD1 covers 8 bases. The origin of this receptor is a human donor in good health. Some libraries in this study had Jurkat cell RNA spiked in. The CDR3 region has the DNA TGCGCCAGCAGCCCTACAGGGGGGTACGCTGAAGCTTTCTTT. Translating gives CASSPTGGYAEAFF.